In this sample, the clone carrying this T cell receptor (beta chain) turned up a few times. Its target is not known. Then a second PCR, running about 6 to 12 cycles, was carried out with a sample-barcoded 5' primer and a J-beta primer mix. In TCRdb, the 5' RACE reads were re-called with MiXCR into one record per CDR3 protein. This table has more than 750,000 distinct CDR3 sequences, 25% to 30% appearing once. After removal of 0 bases from V and 3 bases from J, the junction contained 2 bases not matched to a gene. Germline-derived CDR1 and CDR2 are SGDLS and YYNGEE. The CDR3 spans 15 residues. This specimen comes from a study of blood T cells in healthy people across ages. Findings and limits, study-wide: PBMCs that were unsorted prevented a conclusive naive versus antigen-experienced comparison.

The same specimen was also included in a second study, on T cells of mothers and their children.

This chain connects TRBV9 to TRBJ2-1; 8 bases are a match to TRBD2. What was sequenced was blood. The clonotype originates from a woman in her forties in good health. CDR3 protein: CASSVDSGDYNEQFF. DNA of the CDR3: TGTGCCAGCAGCGTAGATAGCGGGGACTACAATGAGCAGTTCTTC.